This TCR beta chain was documented in a study of beta chain features in type 1 diabetes. Study outcomes and limitations: Shortening of TCRB CDR3s, moderate but significant, appeared in all four CD4+ subsets of Type 1 diabetes patients.

This CDR3 is built from 15 residues. Trimming left V 0 bases short and J 4 bases short, with 15 bases between. Germline CDR1 and CDR2: GTSNPN and SVGIG (reference sequence). The table lists this clone with a few counts. Antigen unknown. Reverse transcription of all isolated RNA meant that expressed TCRB transcripts were sequenced. Clones were read by immunoSEQ multiplex PCR, and TCRdb kept only the in-frame ones, dropping some. The data hold more than 550,000 clones, with over 12% observed a single time. The material sequenced was naive CD4+ T cells from blood. The receptor was isolated from a man between 18 and 35 years old with type 1 diabetes. J is TRBJ1-2 and V is TRBV30; D call uncertain. The CDR3 DNA reads as TGTGCCTGGAGTGTCTTTGTGAACCGGGGCTATGGCTACACCTTC. This codes for CAWSVFVNRGYGYTF.